This TCR beta chain was retrieved from a study of T cell responses to AZD1222 COVID-19 vaccine. The protocol was immunoSEQ multiplex PCR, while the TCRdb copy is restricted to in-frame clones and leaves out a portion. The table includes about 270,000 clones, about 94% detected once. Per germline, CDR1 SGHNT and CDR2 YYREEE (reference sequence). Trimming stripped 7 bases from V and 0 bases from J, with 11 bases between. The CDR3 is 14 amino acids. Study-wide findings and caveats: Donors were largely white British and mainly female; clonal diversity was possibly underestimated. Repertoire sampling happened only post peak T cell response.

On this clone itself: The target antigen is unknown.

The sample was peripheral blood, taken 28 days after the second AZD1222 dose. The chain couples TRBV5-4 to TRBJ2-1; D call uncertain. This sequence originates from an adult who received the AZD1222 COVID-19 vaccine. The chain's CDR3 is CASAFSSSYNEQFF. The DNA for the CDR3 is TGTGCCAGCGCTTTCAGTAGCTCCTACAATGAGCAGTTCTTC.